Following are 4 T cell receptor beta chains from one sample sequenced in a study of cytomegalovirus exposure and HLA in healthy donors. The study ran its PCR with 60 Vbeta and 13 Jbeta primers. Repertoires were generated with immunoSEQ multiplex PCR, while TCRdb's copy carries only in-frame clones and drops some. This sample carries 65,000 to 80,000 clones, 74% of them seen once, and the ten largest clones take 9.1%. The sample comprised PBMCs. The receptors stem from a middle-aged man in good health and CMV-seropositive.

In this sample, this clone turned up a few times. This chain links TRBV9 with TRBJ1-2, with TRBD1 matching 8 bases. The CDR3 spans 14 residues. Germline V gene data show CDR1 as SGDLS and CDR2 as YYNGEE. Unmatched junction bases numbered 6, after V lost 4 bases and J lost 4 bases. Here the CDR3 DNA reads TGTGCCAGCAGCCGGACAGGGAATGGCTATGGCTACACCTTC. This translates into CASSRTGNGYGYTF.

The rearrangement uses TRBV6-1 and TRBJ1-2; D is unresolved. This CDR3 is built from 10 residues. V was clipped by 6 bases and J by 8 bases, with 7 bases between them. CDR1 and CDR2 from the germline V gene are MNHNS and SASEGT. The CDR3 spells CASRQLGYTF. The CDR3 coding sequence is TGTGCCAGCAGACAATTGGGCTACACCTTC.

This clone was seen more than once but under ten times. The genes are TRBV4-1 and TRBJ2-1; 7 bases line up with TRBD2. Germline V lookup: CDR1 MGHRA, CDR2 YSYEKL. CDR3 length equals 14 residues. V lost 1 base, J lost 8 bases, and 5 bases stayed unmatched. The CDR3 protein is CASSQAIGRDEQFF. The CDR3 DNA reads TGCGCCAGCAGCCAAGCCATTGGGAGGGATGAGCAGTTCTTC.

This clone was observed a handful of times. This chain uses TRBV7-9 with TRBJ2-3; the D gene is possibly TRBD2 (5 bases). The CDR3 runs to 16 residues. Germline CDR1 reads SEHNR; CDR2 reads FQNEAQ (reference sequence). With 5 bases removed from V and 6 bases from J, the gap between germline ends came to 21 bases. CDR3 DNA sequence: TGTGCCAGCAGCCCCCTACTAGGTCTATACTCGGATACGCAGTATTTT. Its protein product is CASSPLLGLYSDTQYF.